This T cell receptor (beta chain) was observed in a study of blood T cells in healthy people across ages. Ranging in age from about 6 to 95, the donors were healthy Caucasian individuals from Russia. For every donor, a draw yielded around 9.4 milliliters of peripheral blood. Together with a sample-barcoded 5' primer, a J-beta primer mix was included in a second PCR lasting roughly 6 to 12 cycles. TCRdb re-called the 5' RACE reads through MiXCR, storing one row per CDR3 protein. The top ten hold around 15% of the sample, which has some 790,000 distinct CDR3 sequences, 25% to 35% seen once. Whole-study results and caveats: Long-lived and aged donors differed, with more naive CD4+ cells and higher diversity in the long-lived.

The sample holds many counts of this clonotype. Its antigen is currently unknown. The germline V and J ends were trimmed by 0 bases and 6 bases, with 8 bases remaining between them. CDR3 size: 13 residues. Germline assignment: CDR1 MGHDK and CDR2 SYGVNS. The sequence derives from a woman older than 75 in good health. The chain combines TRBV25-1 with TRBJ2-5; D is undetermined. Sequenced input: blood. The DNA of the CDR3 is TGTGCCAGCAGTGAATACGCTAAGAAGACCCAGTACTTC. Translated: CASSEYAKKTQYF.